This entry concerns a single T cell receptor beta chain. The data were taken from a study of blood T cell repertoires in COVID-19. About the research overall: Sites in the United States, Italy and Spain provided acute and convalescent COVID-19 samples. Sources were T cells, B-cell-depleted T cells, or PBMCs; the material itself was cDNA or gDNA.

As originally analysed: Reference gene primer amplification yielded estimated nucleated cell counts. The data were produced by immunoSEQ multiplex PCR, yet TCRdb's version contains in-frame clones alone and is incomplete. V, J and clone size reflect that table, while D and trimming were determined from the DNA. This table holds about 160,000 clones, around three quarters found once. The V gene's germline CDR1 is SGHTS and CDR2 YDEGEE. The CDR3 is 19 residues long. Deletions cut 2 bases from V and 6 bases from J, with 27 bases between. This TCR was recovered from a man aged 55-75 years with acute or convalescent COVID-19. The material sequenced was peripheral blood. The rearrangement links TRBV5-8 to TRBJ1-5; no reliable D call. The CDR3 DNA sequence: TGTGCCAGCAGCTTTAGATTAATCAGGTTTACGGGAGATCCTCAGCCCCAGCATTTT. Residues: CASSFRLIRFTGDPQPQHF. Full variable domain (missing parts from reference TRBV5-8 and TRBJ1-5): EAGVTQSPTHLIKTRGQQATLRCSPISGHTSVYWYQQALGLGLQFLLWYDEGEERNRGNFPPRFSGRQFPNYSSELNVNALELEDSALYLCASSFRLIRFTGDPQPQHFGDGTRLSIL.